A single sample gave rise to the 30 T cell receptor beta chains below, sequenced in a study of preoperative IRX-2 immunotherapy in early breast cancer. Stated treatment: preoperative locoregional IRX-2 cytokine immunotherapy. TCRdb's copy holds only in-frame clones and misses some; the assay was immunoSEQ multiplex PCR. Seen here are about 43,000 clones, about 95% observed once, and the top ten hold 1.6%. The source was tumor tissue, collected after IRX-2 immunotherapy. These receptors originate from a human donor with breast cancer.

A single count supports this clone. Here the CDR3 reads CASSEPGGEETQYF. In DNA form, the CDR3 reads TGTGCCAGCAGTGAACCCGGGGGGGAAGAGACCCAGTACTTC. This sequence joins TRBV6-1 and TRBJ2-5, with TRBD2 matching over 8 bases. The length of the CDR3 is 14 residues. The trim removed 2 bases at V and 3 bases at J, leaving 2 bases unmatched. From germline, CDR1 is MNHNS and CDR2 SASEGT.

Of note for this clone: A much more abundant neighbour one base away suggests this may be a read error. The gene calls are TRBV4-2 and TRBJ2-5; D remains ambiguous. Gene TRBJ2-7 matches the end of the DNA better, so the J call may be wrong. This CDR3 is built from 13 residues. The germline gives CDR1 LGHNA, CDR2 YNFKEQ. The CDR3 DNA follows: TGTGCCAGCAGCCAAGGGCAGGCCTACGAGCAGTACTTC. Amino acids: CASSQGQAYEQYF.

The V and J genes are TRBV20-1 and TRBJ2-3; possibly TRBD1 for D (6 bases). This CDR3 comprises 11 residues. Trimming left V 6 bases short and J 5 bases short, with 9 bases between. The V gene's germline CDR1 is DFQATT and CDR2 SNEGSKA (reference sequence). This CDR3 is CSASRGDTQYF. As DNA, the CDR3 is TGCAGTGCAAGCAGGGGAGATACGCAGTATTTT.

The chain carries TRBV11-2 and TRBJ2-7; no clear D gene. V shed 3 bases and J shed 2 bases, with 8 bases lying between them. This CDR3 is 13 amino acids long. Germline V gene data show CDR1 as SGHAT and CDR2 as FQNNGV. CDR3 DNA sequence: TGTGCCAGCAGCTTGCGTGGACCCTACGAGCAGTACTTC. Translated: CASSLRGPYEQYF.

The rearrangement links TRBV2 to TRBJ1-5, with 11 bases fitting TRBD1. The length of the CDR3 is 15 residues. The V and J ends lost 6 bases and 6 bases, in that order; junction bases with no gene match: 7. Germline lookup yields CDR1 SNHLY and CDR2 FYNNEI. The CDR3 loop is CASRVGQGASQPQHF. The CDR3 region has the DNA TGTGCCAGCAGGGTAGGACAGGGGGCAAGTCAGCCCCAGCATTTT. Using reference TRBV2 and TRBJ1-5 for the parts outside the CDR3, the full variable domain is EPEVTQTPSHQVTQMGQEVILRCVPISNHLYFYWYRQILGQKVEFLVSFYNNEISEKSEIFDDQFSVERPDGSNFTLKIRSTKLEDSAMYFCASRVGQGASQPQHFGDGTRLSIL.

V gene TRBV6-5 combines with J gene TRBJ1-2; no clear D gene. Germline V gene lookup returns CDR1 MNHEY and CDR2 SVGAGI. Trimming left V 6 bases short and J 4 bases short, with 12 bases between. This CDR3 spans 13 amino acids. The CDR3 DNA sequence: TGTGCCAGCAGCCTCGGCGCGAGCTATGGCTACACCTTC. Its protein is CASSLGASYGYTF.

V and J are TRBV28 and TRBJ2-3; 9 bases match TRBD2. Trimming cost V 2 bases and J 5 bases; bases outside gene matches: 5. The length of the CDR3 is 15 residues. In germline, CDR1 is MDHEN, CDR2 SYDVKM. The chain's CDR3 is CASSLPSGRRDTQYF. DNA of the CDR3: TGTGCCAGCAGTTTACCGAGCGGGAGGAGAGATACGCAGTATTTT.

The gene calls are TRBV15 and TRBJ2-1; D remains unclear. The length of the CDR3 is 16 residues. V was clipped by 3 bases and J by 0 bases, with 12 bases between them. Germline CDR1 is LNHNV and CDR2 is YYDKDF (reference sequence). DNA for the CDR3: TGTGCCACCAGCAGGCCTGGTGATAGCTCCTACAATGAGCAGTTCTTC. It codes for CATSRPGDSSYNEQFF. Together with reference TRBV15 and TRBJ2-1, the CDR3 gives the full variable domain: DAMVIQNPRYQVTQFGKPVTLSCSQTLNHNVMYWYQQKSSQAPKLLFHYYDKDFNNEADTPDNFQSRRPNTSFCFLDIRSPGLGDTAMYLCATSRPGDSSYNEQFFGPGTRLTVL.

This chain joins TRBV19 and TRBJ1-2; possible D gene TRBD1, 6 bases. Germline CDR1 and CDR2: LNHDA and SQIVND (reference sequence). Trimming removed 6 bases from V and 2 bases from J, with 16 bases in between. This CDR3 is built from 15 residues. The CDR3 DNA reads TGTGCCAGTAGACCGGGGGGACACCGAAACTATGGCTACACCTTC. This gives the protein CASRPGGHRNYGYTF.

The V and J genes are TRBV7-8 and TRBJ2-4; possibly TRBD1 for D (5 bases). V was clipped by 5 bases and J by 3 bases, with 17 bases between them. Germline values: CDR1 SGHVS, CDR2 FQNEAQ. The CDR3 contains 16 residues. The CDR3 region is CASSAIPQGGKNIQYF. CDR3 nucleotides: TGTGCCAGCAGCGCCATTCCGCAGGGTGGCAAAAACATTCAGTACTTC.

This chain uses TRBV2 with TRBJ1-1, with D uncertain. CDR1 is SNHLY, CDR2 FYNNEI, per germline. This CDR3 comprises 10 residues. V lost 10 bases and J lost 8, with 11 bases in between. The CDR3 nucleotides read TGTGCCATCGGACCGAGAGAAGCTTTCTTT. This translates into CAIGPREAFF. The full variable domain, its missing parts supplied by reference TRBV2 and TRBJ1-1, is EPEVTQTPSHQVTQMGQEVILRCVPISNHLYFYWYRQILGQKVEFLVSFYNNEISEKSEIFDDQFSVERPDGSNFTLKIRSTKLEDSAMYFCAIGPREAFFGQGTRLTVV.

CDR3 DNA sequence: TGTGCCTGGAGTGTTGGGGTCATTGGCACTGAAGCTTTCTTT. This encodes CAWSVGVIGTEAFF. This chain connects TRBV30 to TRBJ1-1, with unresolved D. V was trimmed by 0 bases and J by 4 bases, leaving 12 bases between them. Per the germline V gene, CDR1 is GTSNPN and CDR2 is SVGIG (reference sequence). This CDR3 is built from 14 residues.

The chain joins TRBV2 to TRBJ1-2; 9 bases are a match to TRBD1. The CDR3 loop spans 12 amino acids. In germline, CDR1 is SNHLY, CDR2 FYNNEI. Trimming removed 8 bases from V and 2 bases from J; junction bases left unmatched: 0. The CDR3 reads CASDRGNYGYTF. CDR3 nucleotides: TGTGCCAGCGACAGGGGGAACTATGGCTACACCTTC.

The chain couples TRBV6-1 to TRBJ2-7; 13 nucleotides match TRBD2. V was pared by 4 bases and J by 2 bases, with 5 bases of the junction left unmatched. CDR3 length: 16 amino acids. The germline V gene has CDR1 MNHNS and CDR2 SASEGT. CDR3 sequence reads: CASSGGTSGIPYEQYF. The CDR3 DNA reads TGTGCCAGCAGTGGAGGGACTAGCGGGATCCCCTACGAGCAGTACTTC.

The rearrangement joins TRBV5-8 to TRBJ1-5, with TRBD1 as a possible D gene (6 bases). Trimming cost V 3 bases and J 5 bases, with 15 bases left between them. The germline V gene has CDR1 SGHTS and CDR2 YDEGEE. CDR3 length: 15 residues. The DNA for the CDR3 is TGTGCCAGCAGCTGGGGCGGGGGCGTAGATCAGCCCCAGCATTTT. Translation: CASSWGGGVDQPQHF. Combining the CDR3 with reference TRBV5-8 and TRBJ1-5 gives the whole variable domain EAGVTQSPTHLIKTRGQQATLRCSPISGHTSVYWYQQALGLGLQFLLWYDEGEERNRGNFPPRFSGRQFPNYSSELNVNALELEDSALYLCASSWGGGVDQPQHFGDGTRLSIL.

The rearrangement links TRBV19 to TRBJ2-2, with a weak D call TRBD2 (5 bases). The length of the CDR3 is 15 residues. Trimming removed 5 bases from V and 7 bases from J, with 17 bases in between. CDR1 and CDR2 from the germline V gene are LNHDA and SQIVND (reference sequence). In DNA form, the CDR3 reads TGTGCCAGTAGTGTCCCCACGGGGTCTTACGGGGAGCTGTTTTTT. Translating gives CASSVPTGSYGELFF. Together with reference TRBV19 and TRBJ2-2, the CDR3 gives the full variable domain: DGGITQSPKYLFRKEGQNVTLSCEQNLNHDAMYWYRQDPGQGLRLIYYSQIVNDFQKGDIAEGYSVSREKKESFPLTVTSAQKNPTAFYLCASSVPTGSYGELFFGEGSRLTVL.

The chain is built from TRBV19 and TRBJ2-5; D is tentatively TRBD1 or TRBD2 (6 bases each). The CDR3 runs to 14 residues. Trimming pared 4 bases from V and 7 bases from J, leaving 16 bases between. CDR1 is LNHDA, CDR2 SQIVND, per germline (reference sequence). This CDR3 is CASSKPGAVATQYF. CDR3 DNA: TGTGCCAGTAGTAAGCCGGGGGCAGTCGCGACCCAGTACTTC.

The chain couples TRBV4-1 to TRBJ1-2; no clear D gene. Looked up from germline, CDR1 is MGHRA and CDR2 is YSYEKL. CDR3 length: 14 amino acids. The ends were cut back, 0 bases at V and 2 bases at J, with 7 bases in the middle. The CDR3 region has the DNA TGCGCCAGCAGCCAAGATTTACAGAACTATGGCTACACCTTC. Amino acid sequence: CASSQDLQNYGYTF.

The CDR3 DNA reads as TGTGCCAGCTCACTAGAGCCTAACGGAAATTCACCCCTCCACTTT. This sequence encodes CASSLEPNGNSPLHF. The chain uses TRBV18 and TRBJ1-6; no clear D gene. V shed 4 bases and J shed 7 bases, with 14 bases lying between them. This CDR3 region has 15 residues. Germline loops: CDR1 KGHSH, CDR2 LQKENI.

This rearrangement joins TRBV18 to TRBJ2-7, with 13 bases lining up with TRBD2. Germline V gene sequence: CDR1 KGHSH, CDR2 LQKENI. With 2 bases clipped from V and 0 bases from J, the junction kept 1 base outside the gene matches. The CDR3 consists of 16 residues. The CDR3 nucleotides are TGTGCCAGCTCACCAGGACTAGCGGGAGTCTCCTACGAGCAGTACTTC. This gives the protein CASSPGLAGVSYEQYF.

The rearrangement links TRBV7-2 to TRBJ1-3, with D possibly matching TRBD1 (5 bases). The CDR3 sequence is 14 residues long. The germline V and J ends were trimmed by 5 bases and 4 bases, with 12 bases remaining between them. The germline V gene has CDR1 SGHTA and CDR2 FQGNSA. CDR3: CASSAMGRGNTIYF. In DNA form, the CDR3 reads TGTGCCAGCAGCGCAATGGGGCGAGGAAACACCATATATTTT.

This clone was counted once. CDR3 residues: CAISPGTISTDTQYF. Here the CDR3 DNA reads TGTGCCATCAGTCCCGGGACGATCAGCACAGATACGCAGTATTTT. J is TRBJ2-3 and V is TRBV10-3, with D perhaps TRBD1 or TRBD2 (5 bases each). V gave up 5 bases and J gave up 0 bases, with 12 bases separating them. Germline V gene data show CDR1 as ENHRY and CDR2 as SYGVKD. The CDR3 sequence is 15 residues long.

This chain joins TRBV7-8 and TRBJ2-1; 10 bases map to TRBD2. The germline CDR1 and CDR2 sequences are SGHVS and FQNEAQ. The CDR3 contains 15 residues. V dropped 6 bases and J dropped 0; count of bases not matched to a gene: 2. CDR3 coding DNA: TGTGCCAGCAGATCTAGCGGGAGCTCCTACAATGAGCAGTTCTTC. Protein: CASRSSGSSYNEQFF.

Here the CDR3 DNA reads TGCAGCGTTACCGGGACAGGGGCAATCGAGCAGTACTTC. It is translated as CSVTGTGAIEQYF. The rearrangement joins TRBV29-1 to TRBJ2-7; TRBD1 matches at 10 bases. J was trimmed by 6 bases and V by 5 bases; bases with no gene match: 7. Germline V gene lookup returns CDR1 SQVTM and CDR2 ANQGSEA. The CDR3 extends over 13 amino acids.

This clone occurred once. The chain employs TRBV7-9 and TRBJ2-3; 8 nucleotides agree with TRBD2. Per germline, CDR1 SEHNR and CDR2 FQNEAQ (reference sequence). This CDR3 comprises 17 residues. The ends lost 3 bases at V and 0 bases at J; junction bases unmatched: 8. Here the CDR3 DNA reads TGTGCCAGCAGCTTTTCGCGGGGGGTCCCGAGCACAGATACGCAGTATTTT. Translated, it gives CASSFSRGVPSTDTQYF.

This sequence joins TRBV6-1 and TRBJ1-5; weak D call: TRBD1 (5 bases). The germline V gene encodes CDR1 MNHNS and CDR2 SASEGT. V gave up 3 bases and J gave up 7 bases, with 16 bases separating them. The CDR3 is 15 residues long. Here the CDR3 reads CASSDFSGTGQPQHF. CDR3 nucleotides: TGTGCCAGCAGTGATTTTTCGGGGACGGGGCAGCCCCAGCATTTT.

DNA of the CDR3: TGTGCCAGCAGCTTCGGCGAAAGCCTCGAGCAGTACTTC. Its protein is CASSFGESLEQYF. The chain joins TRBV7-6 to TRBJ2-7; D is unresolved. Trimming left V 3 bases short and J 6 bases short, with 12 bases between. CDR3 length equals 13 residues. Germline CDR1 SGHVS, CDR2 FNYEAQ.

Concerning this clone itself: Other DNA sequences of this sample code for an identical CDR3. The chain combines TRBV4-2 with TRBJ2-2; 10 bases map to TRBD2. The junction had 9 bases not matched to a gene; V was cut back by 1 base and J by 7 bases. The CDR3 totals 17 residues. Per germline, CDR1 LGHNA and CDR2 YNFKEQ. CDR3 DNA: TGTGCCAGCAGCCAAGTCGGAGCTAGCGGGAGTGGCGGGGAGCTGTTTTTT. It yields the protein CASSQVGASGSGGELFF.

V gene TRBV30 combines with J gene TRBJ2-4; the D call may be TRBD1 or TRBD2 (6 bases each). The V gene's germline CDR1 is GTSNPN and CDR2 SVGIG (reference sequence). V gave up 2 bases and J gave up 11 bases, with 16 bases separating them. This CDR3 has 13 amino acids. In DNA, the CDR3 is TGTGCCTGGAGTCGAAGTCCACGGGGGCTTCAGTACTTC. This translates into CAWSRSPRGLQYF.

The chain uses TRBV5-1 and TRBJ2-1, with no clear D. Germline loops: CDR1 SGHRS, CDR2 YFSETQ. The CDR3 spans 15 residues. V was cut by 0 bases and J by 0 bases, with 7 bases left in between. CDR3 residues: CASSLVANSYNEQFF. The CDR3, as DNA: TGCGCCAGCAGCTTGGTTGCTAACTCCTACAATGAGCAGTTCTTC. The variable domain in full, with the rest retrieved from reference TRBV5-1 and TRBJ2-1, is KAGVTQTPRYLIKTRGQQVTLSCSPISGHRSVSWYQQTPGQGLQFLFEYFSETQRNKGNFPGRFSGRQFSNSRSEMNVSTLELGDSALYLCASSLVANSYNEQFFGPGTRLTVL.